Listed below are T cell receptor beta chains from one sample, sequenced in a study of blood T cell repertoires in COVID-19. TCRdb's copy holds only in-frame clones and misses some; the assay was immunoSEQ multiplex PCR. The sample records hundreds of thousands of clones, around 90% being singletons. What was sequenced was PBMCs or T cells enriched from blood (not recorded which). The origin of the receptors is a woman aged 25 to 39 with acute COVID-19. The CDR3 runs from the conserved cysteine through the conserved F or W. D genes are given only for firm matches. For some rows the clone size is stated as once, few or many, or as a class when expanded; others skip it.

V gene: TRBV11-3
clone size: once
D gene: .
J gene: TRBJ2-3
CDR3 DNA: TGTGCCAGCAGCTTACGCGGCAGATTCACAGATACGCAGTATTTT
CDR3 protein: CASSLRGRFTDTQYF

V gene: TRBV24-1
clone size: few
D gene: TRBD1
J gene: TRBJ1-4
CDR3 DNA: TGTGCCACCAGTGAGGACAGGGAATGGGCAACTAATGAAAAACTGTTTTTT
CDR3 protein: CATSEDREWATNEKLFF

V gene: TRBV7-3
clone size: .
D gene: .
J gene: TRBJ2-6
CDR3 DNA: TGTGCCAGCAGCTCCCTAGTAGGGGCCAACGTCCTGACTTTC
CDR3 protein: CASSSLVGANVLTF

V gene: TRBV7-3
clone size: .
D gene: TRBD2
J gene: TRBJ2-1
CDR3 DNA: TGTGCCAGCAGCTTAAAGGGGACTAGCGGGGTGAATGAGCAGTTCTTC
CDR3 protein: CASSLKGTSGVNEQFF

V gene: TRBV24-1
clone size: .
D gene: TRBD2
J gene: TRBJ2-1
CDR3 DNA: TGTGCCACCAGTGTCAGCGGGGTTAACAATGAGCAGTTCTTC
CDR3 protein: CATSVSGVNNEQFF

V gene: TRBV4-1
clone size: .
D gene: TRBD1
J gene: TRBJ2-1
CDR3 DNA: TGCGCCAGCAGCCAAGATACAGGGGGCCTATTACAGTTCTTC
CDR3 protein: CASSQDTGGLLQFF

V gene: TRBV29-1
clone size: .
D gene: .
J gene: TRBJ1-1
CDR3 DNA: TGCAGCGCACATACAGGGTATTCTGAAGCTTTCTTT
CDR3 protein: CSAHTGYSEAFF

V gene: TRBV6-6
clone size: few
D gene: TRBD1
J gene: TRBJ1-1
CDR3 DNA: TGTGCCAGCAGTCGACCCGCCTCCGGGACAGGGGTTAACACTGAAGCTTTCTTT
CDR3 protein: CASSRPASGTGVNTEAFF

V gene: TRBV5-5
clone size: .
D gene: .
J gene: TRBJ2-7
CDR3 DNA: TGTGCCAGCAGCCTCCGGGAGTTGTGGGGAGCATACGAGCAGTACTTC
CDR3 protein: CASSLRELWGAYEQYF

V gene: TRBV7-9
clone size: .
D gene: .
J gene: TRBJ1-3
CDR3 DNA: TGTGCCAGCAGCTTAGGTTCTCCGAGCTCTGGAAACACCATATATTTT
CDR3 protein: CASSLGSPSSGNTIYF

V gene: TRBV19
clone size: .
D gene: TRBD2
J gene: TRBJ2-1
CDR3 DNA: TGTGCCAGTATTGCTAGCGGCCCGTACAATGAGCAGTTCTTC
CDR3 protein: CASIASGPYNEQFF

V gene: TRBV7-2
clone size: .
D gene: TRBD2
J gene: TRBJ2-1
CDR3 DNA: TGTGCCAGCAGGTTCGGGGGGACTAGCGGGCTCAATGAGCAGTTCTTC
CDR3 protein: CASRFGGTSGLNEQFF

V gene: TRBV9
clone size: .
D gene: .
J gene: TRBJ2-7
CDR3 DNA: TGTGCCAGCAGCCTAGCCCAGGGGCCACTCTACGAGCAGTACTTC
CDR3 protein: CASSLAQGPLYEQYF

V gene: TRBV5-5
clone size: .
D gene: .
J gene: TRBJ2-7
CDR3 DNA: TGTGCCAGCAGCTTGGCCTGGGGGGGGCACGAGCAGTACTTC
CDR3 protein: CASSLAWGGHEQYF

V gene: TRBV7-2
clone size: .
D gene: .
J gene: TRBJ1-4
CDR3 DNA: TGTGCCAGCAGCTTAAACCGGGGATTGGCTAGTGAAAAACTGTTTTTT
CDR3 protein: CASSLNRGLASEKLFF

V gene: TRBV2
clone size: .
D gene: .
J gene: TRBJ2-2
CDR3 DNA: TGTGCCAGCAGAGGGGGGGGCACCGGGGAGCTGTTTTTT
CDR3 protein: CASRGGGTGELFF

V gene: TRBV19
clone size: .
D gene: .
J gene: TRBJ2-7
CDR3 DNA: TGTGCCAGTAGTATAGGTCGGGGAGGCGAGCAGTACTTC
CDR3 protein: CASSIGRGGEQYF

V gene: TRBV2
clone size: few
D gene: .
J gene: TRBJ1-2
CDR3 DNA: TGTGCCAGCAGTTTTCGACAGGCCGATGGCTACACCTTC
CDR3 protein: CASSFRQADGYTF

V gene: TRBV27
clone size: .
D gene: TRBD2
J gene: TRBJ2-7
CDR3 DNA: TGTGCCAGCAGTTTCCTGGCGGGGGGGACTTACGAGCAGTACTTC
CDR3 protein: CASSFLAGGTYEQYF

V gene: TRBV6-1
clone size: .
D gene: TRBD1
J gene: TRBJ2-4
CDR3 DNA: TGTGCCAGCAGTGATGGACGGGACAGGGTGGACATTCAGTACTTC
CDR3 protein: CASSDGRDRVDIQYF

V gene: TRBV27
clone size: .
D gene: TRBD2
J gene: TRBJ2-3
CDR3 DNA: TGTGCCAGCACCCCGCGGGGGTCCCCGGGACTAGCGGGTGAATCAGATACGCAGTATTTT
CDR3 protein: CASTPRGSPGLAGESDTQYF

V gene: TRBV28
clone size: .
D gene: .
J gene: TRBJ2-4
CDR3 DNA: TGTGCCAGCAGCCTCGAGCCCCTCGGAGCCAAAAACATTCAGTACTTC
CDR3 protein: CASSLEPLGAKNIQYF

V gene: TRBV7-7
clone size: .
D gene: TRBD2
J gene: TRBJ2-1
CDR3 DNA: TGTGCTAGCAGCGCCCAGACAGGGGGGACTAGCGGCACCCCCCACAATGAGCAGTTCTTC
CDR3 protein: CASSAQTGGTSGTPHNEQFF

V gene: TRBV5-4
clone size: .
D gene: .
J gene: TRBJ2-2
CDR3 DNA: TGTGCCAGCAGCTCGGAGGGTTCCGGGGAGCTGTTTTTT
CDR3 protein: CASSSEGSGELFF

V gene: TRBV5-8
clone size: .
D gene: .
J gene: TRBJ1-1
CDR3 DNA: TGTGCCAGCAGCTTCTTTTTGCCTGGCTCTGAAGCTTTCTTT
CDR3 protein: CASSFFLPGSEAFF

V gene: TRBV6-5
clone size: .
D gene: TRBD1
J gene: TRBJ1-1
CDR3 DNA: TGTGCCAGCAGGGGGACAGGAGGGAACACTGAAGCTTTCTTT
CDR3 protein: CASRGTGGNTEAFF

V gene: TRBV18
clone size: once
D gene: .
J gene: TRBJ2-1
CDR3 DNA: TGTGCCAGCTCGGAGAAGGTCTACAATGAGCAGTTCTTC
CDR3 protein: CASSEKVYNEQFF

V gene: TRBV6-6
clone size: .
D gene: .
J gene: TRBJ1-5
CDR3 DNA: TGTGCCAGCAGTCGATGGCGGGTACAGGGAAACAATCAGCCCCAGCATTTT
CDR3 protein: CASSRWRVQGNNQPQHF

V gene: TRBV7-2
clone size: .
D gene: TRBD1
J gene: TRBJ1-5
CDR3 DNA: TGTGCCAGCAGCTCTGACAGGGGCAATCAGCCCCAGCATTTT
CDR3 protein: CASSSDRGNQPQHF

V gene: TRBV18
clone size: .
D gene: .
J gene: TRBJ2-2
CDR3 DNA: TGTGCCAGCTCACCACTATCGGGACAGAACACCGGGGAGCTGTTTTTT
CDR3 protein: CASSPLSGQNTGELFF

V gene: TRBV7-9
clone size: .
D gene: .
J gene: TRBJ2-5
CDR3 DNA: TGTGCCAGCCTCTCCGGGGTGGGAGAGACCCAGTACTTC
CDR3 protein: CASLSGVGETQYF

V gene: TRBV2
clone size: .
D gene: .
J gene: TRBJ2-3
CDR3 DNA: TGTGCCAGCGGTTGGACTAGCACAGATACGCAGTATTTT
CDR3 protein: CASGWTSTDTQYF

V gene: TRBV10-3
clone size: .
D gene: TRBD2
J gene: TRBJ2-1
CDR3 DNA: TGTGCCATCAGTGTTCTAGCGGGAGGGCCTAATGAGCAGTTCTTC
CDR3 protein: CAISVLAGGPNEQFF

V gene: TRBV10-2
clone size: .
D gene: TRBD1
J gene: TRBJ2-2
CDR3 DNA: TGCGCCAGCGGGACAGTAAACACCGGGGAGCTGTTTTTT
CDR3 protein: CASGTVNTGELFF

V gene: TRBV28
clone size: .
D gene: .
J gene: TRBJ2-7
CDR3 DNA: TGTGACGACGGGGAGCAGTACTTC
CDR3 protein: CDDGEQYF

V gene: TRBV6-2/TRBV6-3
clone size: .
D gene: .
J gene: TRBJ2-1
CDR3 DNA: TGTGCCAGCAGTCTAGCGACAAGCTCCTACAATGAGCAGTTCTTC
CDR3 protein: CASSLATSSYNEQFF

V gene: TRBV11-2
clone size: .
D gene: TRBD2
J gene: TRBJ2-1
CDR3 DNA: TGTGCCAGCAGCACCCAAGGTAGCGGGGGGGCCCTCGAGGGCGAGCAGTTCTTC
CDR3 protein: CASSTQGSGGALEGEQFF

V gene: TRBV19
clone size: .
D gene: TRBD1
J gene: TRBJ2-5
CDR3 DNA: TGTGCCAGTAGTACTGGAACAGGGGTAGGAGAGACCCAGTACTTC
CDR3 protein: CASSTGTGVGETQYF

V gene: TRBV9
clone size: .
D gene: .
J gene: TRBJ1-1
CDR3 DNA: TGTGCCAGCAGCGTAGATGGAGGGAGGACTGAAGCTTTCTTT
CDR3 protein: CASSVDGGRTEAFF

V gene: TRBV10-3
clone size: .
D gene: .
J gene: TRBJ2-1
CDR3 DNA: TGTGCCATCAGTGAGTCGAAAGGACACCTCGGAGCCTACAATGAGCAGTTCTTC
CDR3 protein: CAISESKGHLGAYNEQFF

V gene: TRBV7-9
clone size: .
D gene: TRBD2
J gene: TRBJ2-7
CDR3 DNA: TGTGCCAGCAGTCCGGGGACTACGACCTACGAGCAGTACTTC
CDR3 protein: CASSPGTTTYEQYF

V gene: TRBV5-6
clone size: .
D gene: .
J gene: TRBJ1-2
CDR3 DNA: TGTGCCAGCAGCTTGCCGGGGAAGGACTATGGCTACACCTTC
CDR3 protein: CASSLPGKDYGYTF

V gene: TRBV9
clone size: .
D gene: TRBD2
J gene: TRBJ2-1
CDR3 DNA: TGTGCCAGCAGCGTAGGACTAGCGGTTCGCGATGAGCAGTTCTTC
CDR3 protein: CASSVGLAVRDEQFF

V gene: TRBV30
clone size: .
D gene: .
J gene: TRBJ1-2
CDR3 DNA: TGTGCCTGGAGAACGGGGGGAGCCTATGGCTACACCTTC
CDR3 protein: CAWRTGGAYGYTF

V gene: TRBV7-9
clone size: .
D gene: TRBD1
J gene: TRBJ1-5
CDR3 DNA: TGTGCCAGCAGCTTAGGGCAGGGGGTCTATAGCAATCAGCCCCAGCATTTT
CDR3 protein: CASSLGQGVYSNQPQHF

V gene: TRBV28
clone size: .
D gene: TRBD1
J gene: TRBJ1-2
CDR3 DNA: TGTGCCAGCAAGGGGATCGACAGGGTGACTAACTATGGCTACACCTTC
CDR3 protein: CASKGIDRVTNYGYTF

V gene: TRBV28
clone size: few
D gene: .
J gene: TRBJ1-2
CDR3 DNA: TGTGCCAGCACAGGGAACCGCGGCTACACCTTC
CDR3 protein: CASTGNRGYTF